The 27 T cell receptor beta chains given below trace back to one sample, sequenced in a study of OX40 agonist ivuxolimab in advanced cancers. TCRdb's table, derived via immunoSEQ multiplex PCR, lists solely in-frame clones and lacks some. This table holds approximately 57,000 clones, roughly 86% found once. The sample consisted of CD4+ or CD8+ T cells sorted from blood, taken in a trial of the OX40 agonist ivuxolimab. The receptors were gathered from an adult with an advanced solid tumor such as melanoma, head and neck, liver or kidney cancer.

The rearrangement links TRBV10-3 to TRBJ2-5; D uncertain. The DNA end favors TRBJ2-7, so the J call may be wrong. CDR1 and CDR2 from the germline V gene are ENHRY and SYGVKD. The CDR3 covers 14 residues. In nucleotides, the CDR3 is TGTGCCATCAGTGATGTGTCTTTAAACTACGAGCAGTACTTC. Protein product: CAISDVSLNYEQYF.

A single count supports this clone. The chain employs TRBV6-1 and TRBJ1-1; no reliable D call. The CDR3 spans 11 residues. V was shortened by 8 bases and J by 11 bases, with 15 bases between the two germline ends. The germline V gene encodes CDR1 MNHNS and CDR2 SASEGT. The CDR3 DNA reads as TGTGCCAGCTCTCTTACTGTGGAGGCTTTCTTT. It encodes CASSLTVEAFF.

This chain uses TRBV29-1 with TRBJ1-2; D call uncertain. V lost 4 bases and J lost 4, with 13 bases in between. The CDR3 runs to 13 residues. CDR1 SQVTM and CDR2 ANQGSEA come from the germline V gene. The chain's CDR3 is CSVARAERYGYTF. For the CDR3, the DNA is TGCAGCGTTGCTCGGGCAGAGCGCTATGGCTACACCTTC.

V usage is TRBV4-1 and J usage is TRBJ1-6; D is unclear. The CDR3 loop spans 14 amino acids. Trimming cost V 1 base and J 10 bases, with 11 bases left between them. Per the germline V gene, CDR1 is MGHRA and CDR2 is YSYEKL. CDR3 in amino acids: CASSQASTGSPLHF. The CDR3, as DNA: TGCGCCAGCAGCCAAGCGTCCACTGGGTCACCCCTCCACTTT.

V and J are TRBV28 and TRBJ2-7, with D perhaps assigned TRBD1 or TRBD2 (6 bases each). This CDR3 contains 15 residues. V was shortened by 3 bases and J by 1 base, with 13 bases between the two germline ends. CDR1 and CDR2 from the germline V gene are MDHEN and SYDVKM. The chain's CDR3 is CASSFRGDLSYEQYF. DNA of the CDR3: TGTGCCAGCAGTTTTAGGGGGGACCTATCCTACGAGCAGTACTTC.

The CDR3 reads CASSLSSIYEQYF. DNA for the CDR3: TGTGCCAGCAGCTTAAGCTCAATCTACGAGCAGTACTTC. The rearrangement joins TRBV7-9 to TRBJ2-7; D gene ambiguous. The germline V and J ends were trimmed by 2 bases and 3 bases, with 8 bases remaining between them. The CDR3 covers 13 residues. CDR1 and CDR2 from the germline V gene are SEHNR and FQNEAQ (reference sequence).

The chain combines TRBV11-1 with TRBJ2-1, with 9 bases aligning to TRBD2. V lost 5 bases and J lost 7; bases outside the gene matches: 9. The CDR3 runs 15 residues. Germline loops: CDR1 SGHAT, CDR2 FQDESV (reference sequence). The CDR3 loop is CASSPSGGRKNEQFF. The CDR3 nucleotides read TGTGCCAGCAGCCCCAGCGGGGGGAGAAAGAATGAGCAGTTCTTC.

This clone was counted a single time. The chain employs TRBV5-6 and TRBJ1-2; D unclear. Germline-derived CDR1 and CDR2 are SGHDT and YYEEEE. Trimming left V 4 bases short and J 5 bases short, with 15 bases between. CDR3 length: 14 residues. CDR3 nucleotides: TGTGCCAGCAGCCTCCCGACCCAAGCATATGGCTACACCTTC. Residues: CASSLPTQAYGYTF.

The chain employs TRBV19 and TRBJ1-3; D gene ambiguous. Germline V gene sequence: CDR1 LNHDA, CDR2 SQIVND (reference sequence). The CDR3 is 11 residues long. Deletions cut 9 bases from V and 2 bases from J, with 5 bases between. In DNA, the CDR3 is TGTGCCAGCAGAACTGGAAACACCATATATTTT. This translates into CASRTGNTIYF.

Only one count was recorded for this clone. The rearrangement links TRBV29-1 to TRBJ1-2, with D uncertain. This CDR3 comprises 12 residues. Trimming removed 2 bases from V and 8 bases from J, with 12 bases in between. Per germline, CDR1 SQVTM and CDR2 ANQGSEA. For the CDR3, the DNA is TGCAGCGTTGAAACATCCCGCGGGGGCTACACCTTC. Protein product: CSVETSRGGYTF.

The rearrangement uses TRBV4-1 and TRBJ2-3, with D tentatively TRBD2 (6 bases). CDR3 size: 12 residues. Trimming removed 8 bases from V and 2 bases from J, with 8 bases in between. Germline CDR1 MGHRA, CDR2 YSYEKL. In DNA form, the CDR3 reads TGCGCCAGCGGGGACTTCACAGATACGCAGTATTTT. Encoded protein: CASGDFTDTQYF.

This clone was picked up one time. A much bigger clone sits one base away, suggesting this may be a read error. J is TRBJ1-1 and V is TRBV9; maybe TRBD1 (6 bases). Per germline, CDR1 SGDLS and CDR2 YYNGEE. V shed 0 bases and J shed 8 bases, with 8 bases lying between them. This CDR3 comprises 12 residues. The CDR3 spells CASSVDTGEAFF. Written as DNA, the CDR3 is TGTGCCAGCAGCGTAGACACAGGGGAAGCTTTCTTT.

This rearrangement joins TRBV4-1 to TRBJ1-3; a weak D match, TRBD1 (6 bases). Germline V gene sequence: CDR1 MGHRA, CDR2 YSYEKL. Trimming removed 0 bases at V and 4 bases at J, with 10 bases between. There are 15 residues in the CDR3. The CDR3 DNA reads as TGCGCCAGCAGCCAAGATAACAGGGCAGGAAACACCATATATTTT. Its protein product is CASSQDNRAGNTIYF.

This sequence joins TRBV27 and TRBJ2-1; D may be TRBD1 (6 bases). The germline V gene encodes CDR1 MNHEY and CDR2 SMNVEV (reference sequence). The CDR3 is 15 amino acids. V lost 3 bases and J 2 bases, leaving 11 bases between the germline ends. CDR3 nucleotide sequence: TGTGCCAGCAGTTTCCAGGGGTTCCCCTACAATGAGCAGTTCTTC. This encodes CASSFQGFPYNEQFF.

This chain connects TRBV7-9 to TRBJ1-2, with unresolved D. Germline V gene data show CDR1 as SEHNR and CDR2 as FQNEAQ (reference sequence). The V gene lost 3 bases and the J gene lost 4 bases, with 12 bases spanning the gap. CDR3 length equals 14 residues. CDR3 coding DNA: TGTGCCAGCAGCTTCTTGGGCGGACCCTATGGCTACACCTTC. Its translation is CASSFLGGPYGYTF.

This clone was seen just once. This chain uses TRBV5-1 with TRBJ2-5; 10 bases agree with TRBD1. Unmatched junction bases numbered 8, after V lost 4 bases and J lost 5 bases. The CDR3 runs to 15 residues. CDR1 and CDR2 (germline): SGHRS, YFSETQ. This CDR3 reads CASSGGTGEDETQYF. The CDR3 DNA follows: TGCGCCAGCAGCGGCGGGACAGGGGAAGATGAGACCCAGTACTTC.

The chain has TRBV7-9 and TRBJ2-1; D might be TRBD2 (6 bases). The CDR3 runs to 17 residues. The ends were cut back, 5 bases at V and 0 bases at J, with 17 bases in the middle. Germline V gives CDR1 SEHNR, CDR2 FQNEAQ (reference sequence). This CDR3 is CASSLTPSGFSYNEQFF. The DNA for the CDR3 is TGTGCCAGCAGCCTTACCCCCAGCGGGTTCTCCTACAATGAGCAGTTCTTC.

A remark on this clone: This may be a read error: a much more frequent sequence differs by one nucleotide. This chain uses TRBV7-8 with TRBJ1-5, with D uncertain. Trimming removed 4 bases from V and 4 bases from J, with 5 bases in between. The CDR3 covers 12 residues. Germline V gene lookup returns CDR1 SGHVS and CDR2 FQNEAQ. CDR3 protein: CASSSYNQPQHF. The CDR3 bases are TGTGCCAGCAGCTCCTATAATCAGCCCCAGCATTTT.

The chain is built from TRBV19 and TRBJ2-2; D is ambiguous. Trimming removed 7 bases from V and 3 bases from J, with 9 bases in between. The CDR3 consists of 13 residues. The germline V gene has CDR1 LNHDA and CDR2 SQIVND (reference sequence). The CDR3 loop reads CASKQLDTGELFF. As DNA, the CDR3 is TGTGCCAGTAAGCAGCTGGACACCGGGGAGCTGTTTTTT.

The chain carries TRBV11-2 and TRBJ1-5; D unresolved. The CDR3 is made up of 14 amino acids. The V end lost 6 bases, the J end lost 2 bases, and 11 bases lay between the germline ends. Germline CDR1 and CDR2: SGHAT and FQNNGV. The CDR3 spells CASSLVGGNQPQHF. The CDR3 coding sequence is TGTGCCAGCAGTTTGGTGGGTGGCAATCAGCCCCAGCATTTT.

This clone was observed once. This chain links TRBV5-1 with TRBJ1-2; the D gene is possibly TRBD1 (5 bases). Deletions cut 0 bases from V and 2 bases from J, with 11 bases between. The CDR3 is made up of 15 amino acids. The germline gives CDR1 SGHRS, CDR2 YFSETQ. The chain's CDR3 is CASSLEEGQNYGYTF. As DNA, the CDR3 is TGCGCCAGCAGCTTGGAGGAGGGGCAGAACTATGGCTACACCTTC.

V is TRBV19 and J is TRBJ1-2; TRBD1 aligns across 9 bases. From germline, CDR1 is LNHDA and CDR2 SQIVND (reference sequence). The CDR3 length is 13 residues. V shed 7 bases and J 3 bases; nucleotides not matched to a gene: 3. The CDR3 DNA follows: TGTGCCAGTACGGGACAGGGATACTATGGCTACACCTTC. Its protein product is CASTGQGYYGYTF.

The chain joins TRBV10-3 to TRBJ2-7; the match to TRBD2 covers 9 bases. Germline CDR1 ENHRY, CDR2 SYGVKD. J lost 4 bases, V lost 3 bases, and 1 base had no gene match. The CDR3 has 13 amino acids. This chain's CDR3 is CAISEAGGYEQYF. The CDR3 region has the DNA TGTGCCATCAGTGAAGCGGGAGGTTACGAGCAGTACTTC.

The chain joins TRBV15 to TRBJ1-1; 7 bases are a match to TRBD1. Germline loops: CDR1 LNHNV, CDR2 YYDKDF (reference sequence). The junction had 7 bases not matched to a gene; V was cut back by 5 bases and J by 1 base. The CDR3 has 15 residues. CDR3 in DNA: TGTGCCACCAGCGTACTTAACAGGGGGAACACTGAAGCTTTCTTT. As protein: CATSVLNRGNTEAFF.

The genes are TRBV11-2 and TRBJ2-1; 9 bases fit TRBD2. There are 15 residues in the CDR3. CDR1 and CDR2 (germline): SGHAT, FQNNGV. V trimming: 2 bases; J trimming: 8 bases; junction bases outside the gene matches: 7. The CDR3 nucleotides read TGTGCCAGCAGCTTAATGAGCGGCGGGGGGGATGAGCAGTTCTTC. It translates to CASSLMSGGGDEQFF.

V and J are TRBV7-6 and TRBJ1-5, with no clear D. Germline CDR1 and CDR2: SGHVS and FNYEAQ. With 5 bases removed from V and 4 bases from J, the gap between germline ends came to 12 bases. The CDR3 runs 14 residues. In DNA form, the CDR3 reads TGTGCCAGCAGCACCGGAGGCCGGAATCAGCCCCAGCATTTT. This codes for CASSTGGRNQPQHF.

This chain links TRBV29-1 with TRBJ2-3; 7 bases match TRBD1. Germline V gene lookup returns CDR1 SQVTM and CDR2 ANQGSEA. V lost 5 bases and J lost 3; bases outside the gene matches: 5. The CDR3 sequence is 13 residues long. The CDR3 DNA follows: TGCAGCGTTCTGACAGGGTTAACAGATACGCAGTATTTT. Its translation: CSVLTGLTDTQYF.